These 30 T cell receptor beta chains were sequenced from one sample in a study of T-cell reconstitution after alpha-beta-depleted transplantation in children. Unique molecular identifiers were used to barcode this TCRbeta library. Each CDR3 protein is one row after TCRdb ran MiXCR on the PCR reads. Among over 85,000 distinct CDR3 sequences listed, over 9% were seen once. The material was PBMCs from the stem cell graft donor, obtained from the stem cell graft. The origin of the receptors is a human donor who donated a stem cell graft to a child with acute lymphoblastic leukemia.

This clonotype came up many times. The V gene is TRBV12-3 or TRBV12-4, the J gene TRBJ2-3; 9 bases match TRBD1. The CDR3 loop spans 12 amino acids. The V gene end was trimmed by 6 bases and the J gene end by 5 bases; junction bases not matched to a gene: 0. The CDR3 protein is CASRTGGDTQYF. The CDR3 DNA sequence: TGTGCCAGCAGGACAGGGGGAGATACGCAGTATTTT.

This clonotype was counted ten times or more. This chain links TRBV9 with TRBJ1-1; D call uncertain. Trimming removed 2 bases at V and 1 base at J, with 12 bases between. The CDR3 covers 15 residues. The germline CDR1 and CDR2 sequences are SGDLS and YYNGEE. DNA for the CDR3: TGTGCCAGCAGCGTCGGGAACCGGGAGAACACTGAAGCTTTCTTT. Amino acids: CASSVGNRENTEAFF.

This clonotype occurred many times. This chain joins TRBV12-3 or TRBV12-4 and TRBJ1-5; 7 bases map to TRBD1. The length of the CDR3 is 16 residues. Trimming took 5 bases from V and 4 from J; bases not matched to a gene: 11. Here the CDR3 reads CASSPQTGRPNQPQHF. The CDR3 DNA reads as TGTGCCAGCAGTCCTCAGACAGGGAGGCCGAATCAGCCCCAGCATTTT.

This clonotype was seen a handful of times. V and J are TRBV11-2 and TRBJ2-5, with 8 bases that match TRBD1. Germline CDR1 reads SGHAT; CDR2 reads FQNNGV. The V and J ends lost 5 bases and 6 bases, in that order; junction bases with no gene match: 5. The CDR3 covers 13 residues. The CDR3 region has the DNA TGTGCCAGCAGCCAAAGACAGGGGAAGACCCAGTACTTC. It is translated as CASSQRQGKTQYF.

In its sample, this clonotype was seen many times. This chain connects TRBV20-1 to TRBJ2-7; TRBD1 matches 8 bases. The CDR3 runs to 14 residues. Losses at the gene ends were 0 bases for V and 6 bases for J; bases not matched to a gene: 7. Germline lookup yields CDR1 DFQATT and CDR2 SNEGSKA (reference sequence). CDR3 sequence (DNA): TGCAGTGCTAGAGATTCCAGGGGGCGCTTCGAGCAGTACTTC. Amino acids: CSARDSRGRFEQYF.

This clonotype was recorded at least ten times. The rearrangement links TRBV10-3 to TRBJ2-7; 9 bases fit TRBD2. With 6 bases clipped from V and 5 bases from J, the junction kept 14 bases outside the gene matches. Germline V gene lookup returns CDR1 ENHRY and CDR2 SYGVKD. The CDR3 extends over 16 amino acids. This CDR3 reads CAISRPSGGRENEQYF. The CDR3 DNA follows: TGTGCCATCAGCCGACCGTCGGGCGGGAGGGAAAACGAGCAGTACTTC.

This clonotype was recorded many times. This rearrangement joins TRBV20-1 to TRBJ1-2, with 7 bases fitting TRBD1. J was trimmed by 8 bases and V by 2 bases; bases with no gene match: 2. Germline V gene sequence: CDR1 DFQATT, CDR2 SNEGSKA (reference sequence). CDR3 length: 11 residues. In DNA form, the CDR3 reads TGCAGTGCTAGAATAGGGGGCGGCTACACCTTC. Residues: CSARIGGGYTF.

This clonotype was picked up many times. The rearrangement joins TRBV7-9 to TRBJ1-1, with D possibly being TRBD1 (5 bases). Germline assignment: CDR1 SEHNR and CDR2 FQNEAQ (reference sequence). V lost 2 bases to trimming and J lost 1 base, with 11 bases between them. The CDR3 length is 15 residues. The CDR3 spells CASSLQRQQNTEAFF. The CDR3 coding sequence is TGTGCCAGCAGCTTACAGCGACAGCAGAACACTGAAGCTTTCTTT.

This clonotype was detected ten times or more. The chain joins TRBV20-1 to TRBJ2-5, with 11 nucleotides matching TRBD2. CDR1 and CDR2 from the germline V gene are DFQATT and SNEGSKA (reference sequence). The V gene end was trimmed by 2 bases and the J gene end by 2 bases; junction bases not matched to a gene: 4. The CDR3 extends over 15 amino acids. In nucleotides, the CDR3 is TGCAGTGCTAGATCTAGCGGGAGGTCACAAGAGACCCAGTACTTC. This translates into CSARSSGRSQETQYF.

This clonotype occurred many times. This chain links TRBV20-1 with TRBJ2-3, with D possibly being TRBD1 or TRBD2 (5 bases each). Germline V gene data show CDR1 as DFQATT and CDR2 as SNEGSKA (reference sequence). V was cut by 6 bases and J by 7 bases, with 20 bases left in between. CDR3 length: 14 residues. CDR3 nucleotides: TGCAGTGCCCACCCTGGGGACCTCACCAATACGCAGTATTTT. Translated, it gives CSAHPGDLTNTQYF.

This clonotype showed up many times. The V gene is TRBV5-1, the J gene TRBJ2-7; perhaps D is TRBD1 or TRBD2 (5 bases each). The germline CDR1 and CDR2 sequences are SGHRS and YFSETQ. The CDR3 loop spans 14 amino acids. Trimming took 1 base from V and 0 from J, leaving 8 bases between them. The CDR3 region is CASSLNGGSYEQYF. CDR3 in DNA: TGCGCCAGCAGCTTGAATGGGGGCTCCTACGAGCAGTACTTC.

This clonotype was seen ten or more times. The rearrangement joins TRBV6-5 to TRBJ2-5; 8 nucleotides agree with TRBD1. After removal of 2 bases from V and 10 bases from J, the junction contained 9 bases not matched to a gene. The CDR3 sequence is 14 residues long. Germline CDR1 and CDR2: MNHEY and SVGAGI. The CDR3 spells CASSYQTTGEVQYF. CDR3 sequence (DNA): TGTGCCAGCAGTTACCAAACGACAGGGGAGGTCCAGTACTTC.

This clonotype has at least ten counts. The junction differs from germline at one of its ends, possibly a read error. The chain links TRBV7-7 to TRBJ2-5; 8 bases map to TRBD2. This CDR3 contains 14 residues. Germline V gene sequence: CDR1 SSHAT, CDR2 FNYEAQ (reference sequence). CDR3 DNA sequence: TGTGCTAGCAGCACGGGACTAGGCAAAGAGACCCAGTACTTC. Encoded protein: CASSTGLGKETQYF.

This clonotype is classed as medium-sized. The chain is built from TRBV12-3 or TRBV12-4 and TRBJ2-1; D possibly corresponds to TRBD2 (6 bases). V was cut by 3 bases and J by 6 bases, with 9 bases left in between. The CDR3 runs to 13 residues. In DNA form, the CDR3 reads TGTGCCAGCAGTTTCGGGACTTCCAATGAGCAGTTCTTC. Its translation is CASSFGTSNEQFF.

This clonotype was found once. The genes are TRBV2 and TRBJ1-4; weak D call: TRBD1 (6 bases). Trimming took off 4 bases at V and 4 bases at J, with 7 bases between the two ends. CDR1 is SNHLY, CDR2 FYNNEI, per germline. The CDR3 covers 13 residues. CDR3 bases: TGTGCCAGCAGTGGGACAGTTAATGAAAAACTGTTTTTT. It is translated as CASSGTVNEKLFF.

This clonotype was detected many times. The V gene is TRBV12-3 or TRBV12-4, the J gene TRBJ1-2, with D unclear. V shed 1 base and J shed 4 bases, with 7 bases lying between them. CDR3 size: 13 residues. Here the CDR3 DNA reads TGTGCCAGCAGTTTAGGACCCCTCTATGGCTACACCTTC. Translation gives CASSLGPLYGYTF.

This clonotype was observed at least ten times. V and J are TRBV5-6 and TRBJ2-4; D gene ambiguous. The CDR3 loop spans 16 amino acids. The V and J ends lost 4 bases and 0 bases respectively, with 14 bases between them. CDR1 and CDR2 from the germline V gene are SGHDT and YYEEEE. The CDR3 bases are TGTGCCAGCAGCCTACGGAGTATTCTAGCCAAAAACATTCAGTACTTC. Translation: CASSLRSILAKNIQYF.

This clonotype came up many times. The chain links TRBV9 to TRBJ1-1, with D uncertain. Germline CDR1 is SGDLS and CDR2 is YYNGEE. This CDR3 is built from 18 residues. The V gene lost 2 bases and the J gene lost 0 bases, with 20 bases spanning the gap. As DNA, the CDR3 is TGTGCCAGCAGCGTCTTGCACGACGTCTGGACTTTGAACACTGAAGCTTTCTTT. This gives the protein CASSVLHDVWTLNTEAFF.

This chain uses TRBV20-1 with TRBJ1-5; D is perhaps TRBD1 (6 bases). Germline assignment: CDR1 DFQATT and CDR2 SNEGSKA (reference sequence). V was shortened by 6 bases and J by 3 bases, with 12 bases between the two germline ends. The CDR3 covers 13 residues. The CDR3 nucleotides are TGCAGTGCCCTACAGGGATACAATCAGCCCCAGCATTTT. Translation: CSALQGYNQPQHF.

This clonotype was counted ten times or more. The V and J genes are TRBV25-1 and TRBJ2-1, with 7 nucleotides matching TRBD2. This CDR3 is built from 17 residues. The germline gives CDR1 MGHDK, CDR2 SYGVNS. V dropped 3 bases and J dropped 7; count of bases not matched to a gene: 15. The CDR3 loop is CASSDSSGGMGSNEQFF. The CDR3 coding sequence is TGTGCCAGCAGTGACAGCTCCGGGGGGATGGGTTCTAATGAGCAGTTCTTC.

In this sample, this clonotype turned up many times. One end of the junction fails to match germline, which may point to a read error. The chain combines TRBV20-1 with TRBJ2-1, with a possible D match to TRBD2 (6 bases). CDR1 DFQATT and CDR2 SNEGSKA come from the germline V gene (reference sequence). CDR3 length: 9 residues. CDR3 sequence (DNA): TGTCGGGGGTACAATGAGCAGTTCTTC. Translation: CRGYNEQFF.

The DNA of the CDR3 is TGTGCCAGCTCACCGGAACAGGGGGCTTCTGAAGCTTTCTTT. Translation: CASSPEQGASEAFF. This chain joins TRBV18 and TRBJ1-1; 9 nucleotides line up with TRBD1. This CDR3 has 14 amino acids. Losses at the gene ends were 3 bases for V and 6 bases for J; bases not matched to a gene: 5. Germline V gene data show CDR1 as KGHSH and CDR2 as LQKENI.

This clonotype was observed many times. This chain joins TRBV9 and TRBJ2-7, with 7 bases that match TRBD2. This CDR3 spans 15 amino acids. V was clipped by 2 bases and J by 1 base; unmatched bases: 6. Germline V CDR1 and CDR2: SGDLS, YYNGEE. CDR3 in DNA: TGTGCCAGCAGCGTTGGTGGGGGAGGGTCCTACGAGCAGTACTTC. Translation gives CASSVGGGGSYEQYF. The full variable domain, with the rest looked up from reference TRBV9 and TRBJ2-7, is DSGVTQTPKHLITATGQRVTLRCSPRSGDLSVYWYQQSLDQGLQFLIQYYNGEERAKGNILERFSAQQFPDLHSELNLSSLELGDSALYFCASSVGGGGSYEQYFGPGTRLTVT.

This clonotype was recorded at least ten times. The DNA for the CDR3 is TGTGCCAGCAGGCTCCCGGCAACTACGGATACGCAGTATTTT. This sequence encodes CASRLPATTDTQYF. The genes are TRBV6-1 and TRBJ2-3; D gene ambiguous. This CDR3 has 14 amino acids. Germline V lookup: CDR1 MNHNS, CDR2 SASEGT. V was clipped by 6 bases and J by 6 bases, with 16 bases between them.

This clonotype appeared many times. The chain links TRBV12-3 or TRBV12-4 to TRBJ2-3; 10 bases fit TRBD2. The trim removed 1 base at V and 2 bases at J, leaving 9 bases unmatched. This CDR3 is built from 18 residues. CDR3 region: CASSLEFPTSGVTDTQYF. CDR3 coding DNA: TGTGCCAGCAGTTTAGAATTTCCCACTAGCGGGGTCACAGATACGCAGTATTTT.

This clonotype occurred many times. The CDR3 nucleotides read TGCGCTACCCAGGGGGGATTCGAGCAGTTCTTC. It codes for CATQGGFEQFF. The genes are TRBV10-1 and TRBJ2-1; perhaps TRBD1 as D (7 bases). Germline CDR1 and CDR2: WNHNN and SYGVQD (reference sequence). The CDR3 contains 11 residues.

This clonotype has ten or more counts. In this CDR3 the conserved last residue, phenylalanine or tryptophan, is missing, so a read error is likely. The CDR3 spells CSARFRDRGTSGYYNEQFL. In DNA form, the CDR3 reads TGCAGTGCTAGATTCCGGGACAGGGGGACTAGCGGATACTACAATGAGCAGTTCCTC. The chain recombines TRBV20-1 with TRBJ2-1, with D perhaps matching TRBD1 or TRBD2 (11 bases each). The CDR3 sequence is 19 residues long. In germline, CDR1 is DFQATT, CDR2 SNEGSKA (reference sequence). With 2 bases removed from V and 3 bases from J, the gap between germline ends came to 26 bases.

This clonotype appeared many times. V gene TRBV12-3 or TRBV12-4 combines with J gene TRBJ2-2; D is possibly TRBD1 (6 bases). The CDR3 contains 16 residues. V was clipped by 5 bases and J by 2 bases, with 15 bases between them. The chain's CDR3 is CASSPSGTPNTGELFF. The CDR3 nucleotides read TGTGCCAGCAGTCCCTCCGGGACACCCAACACCGGGGAGCTGTTTTTT.

This clonotype appeared once. The V gene is TRBV20-1, the J gene TRBJ2-7; D might be TRBD2 (7 bases). CDR3 length equals 13 residues. Germline V CDR1 and CDR2: DFQATT, SNEGSKA (reference sequence). V was trimmed by 7 bases and J by 2 bases, leaving 15 bases between them. The chain's CDR3 is CSGAKGGTYEQYF. CDR3 in DNA: TGCAGTGGAGCAAAGGGGGGGACCTACGAGCAGTACTTC.

This clonotype came up many times. The V and J genes are TRBV14 and TRBJ1-5; D gene ambiguous. Germline CDR1 reads SGHDN; CDR2 reads FVKESK. The CDR3 length is 13 residues. Trimming cost V 4 bases and J 7 bases, with 11 bases left between them. CDR3 sequence (DNA): TGTGCCAGCAGCCGTGGGCTCGGACAGCCCCAGCATTTT. Its translation is CASSRGLGQPQHF.